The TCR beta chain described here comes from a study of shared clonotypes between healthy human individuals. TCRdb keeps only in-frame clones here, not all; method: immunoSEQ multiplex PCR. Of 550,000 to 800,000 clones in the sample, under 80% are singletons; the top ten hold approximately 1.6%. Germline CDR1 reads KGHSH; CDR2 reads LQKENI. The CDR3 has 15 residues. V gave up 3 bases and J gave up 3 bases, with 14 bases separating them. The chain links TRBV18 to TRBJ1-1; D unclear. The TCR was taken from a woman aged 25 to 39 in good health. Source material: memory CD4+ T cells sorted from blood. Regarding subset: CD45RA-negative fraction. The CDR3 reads CASSPTEGPYTEAFF. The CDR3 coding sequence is TGTGCCAGCTCACCCACTGAAGGTCCGTACACTGAAGCTTTCTTT.